This T cell receptor beta chain was identified in a study of T cells in Graves' hyperthyroidism and ophthalmopathy. Ophthalmopathy patients showed a Clinical Activity Score of at least 3, NOSPECS grade of at least 4 and duration under 3 months. Exclusion of a patient resulted from uncontrolled infection, other autoimmune disease, pregnancy or lactation. Amplified TCR beta CDR3 regions came from RNA transcripts. The HTBI primer set served for first-round RT-PCR of the TCR CDR3. MiXCR, applied by TCRdb to the multiplex PCR reads, yields one record per CDR3 protein. The data show approximately 350,000 distinct CDR3 sequences, 15% seen once. Germline CDR1 SGHRS, CDR2 YFSETQ. There are 15 residues in the CDR3. V lost 4 bases and J lost 5; bases outside the gene matches: 9.

This TCR was sampled from a woman aged 55-69 years with Graves' ophthalmopathy. Material: blood. The chain has TRBV5-1 and TRBJ1-1, with 9 bases identical to TRBD1. The CDR3 region has the DNA TGCGCCAGCAGCCCTTCGGACAGGGGTTTTACTGAAGCTTTCTTT. Translating gives CASSPSDRGFTEAFF.